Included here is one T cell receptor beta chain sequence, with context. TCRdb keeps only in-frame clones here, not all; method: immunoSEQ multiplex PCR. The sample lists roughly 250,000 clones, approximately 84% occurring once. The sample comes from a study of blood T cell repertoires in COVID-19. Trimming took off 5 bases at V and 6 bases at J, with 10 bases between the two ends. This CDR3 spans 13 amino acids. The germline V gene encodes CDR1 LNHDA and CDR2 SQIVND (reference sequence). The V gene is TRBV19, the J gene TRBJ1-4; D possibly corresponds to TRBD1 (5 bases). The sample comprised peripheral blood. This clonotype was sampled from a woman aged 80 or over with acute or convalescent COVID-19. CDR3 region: CASSRREYEKLFF. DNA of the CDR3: TGTGCCAGTAGTCGCAGGGAATATGAAAAACTGTTTTTT.